A selection of T cell receptor beta chains follows, all from one sample in a study of neoadjuvant nivolumab and ipilimumab in lung cancer. Profiling relied on immunoSEQ multiplex PCR, and the TCRdb table lists in-frame clones only, not all of them. This sample has 15,000 to 20,000 clones, with roughly four fifths found just once. The sequenced sample was tumor tissue, obtained after neoadjuvant nivolumab, alone or with ipilimumab, at or shortly before surgery. These receptors were obtained from an adult with non-small cell lung cancer. The CDR3 runs from the conserved cysteine through the conserved F or W. The D gene is left open where the match is weak. Clone size is given for some rows only: seen once, a few or many times, or a class if the clone is expanded.

V gene: TRBV10-2
clone size: once
J gene: TRBJ1-6
D gene: TRBD1
CDR3 DNA: TGCGCCAGCAGTGAGCCGTGGACAGGGATGAATTCACCCCTCCACTTT
CDR3 protein: CASSEPWTGMNSPLHF

V gene: TRBV4-1
clone size: -
J gene: TRBJ1-4
D gene: -
CDR3 DNA: TGCGCCAGCGCGACAGAGGGAATTGAAAAACTGTTTTTT
CDR3 protein: CASATEGIEKLFF

V gene: TRBV7-2
clone size: medium-sized
J gene: TRBJ2-7
D gene: -
CDR3 DNA: TGTGCCAGCAGCTTAGGCCAATGGGGAGGCGAGCAGTACTTC
CDR3 protein: CASSLGQWGGEQYF

V gene: TRBV5-6
clone size: -
J gene: TRBJ2-5
D gene: -
CDR3 DNA: TGTGCCAGCAGCTTGACAGGGTCACCAGAGACCCAGTACTTC
CDR3 protein: CASSLTGSPETQYF

V gene: TRBV27
clone size: -
J gene: TRBJ1-5
D gene: -
CDR3 DNA: TGTGCCAGCGAGTCGCGGCCCCAGCATTTT
CDR3 protein: CASESRPQHF

V gene: TRBV7-9
clone size: -
J gene: TRBJ2-3
D gene: -
CDR3 DNA: TGTGCCAGCGGCCGCTCGGGTAACACAGATACGCAGTATTTT
CDR3 protein: CASGRSGNTDTQYF

V gene: TRBV6-5
clone size: -
J gene: TRBJ2-7
D gene: -
CDR3 DNA: TGTGCCACCTCCCTCGCCGGAGACAGGTCCTACGAGCAGTACTTC
CDR3 protein: CATSLAGDRSYEQYF

V gene: TRBV11-2
clone size: -
J gene: TRBJ1-3
D gene: -
CDR3 DNA: TGTGCCAGCAGCTTAGAGGCAGGGAGAAACACCATATATTTT
CDR3 protein: CASSLEAGRNTIYF

V gene: TRBV5-1
clone size: -
J gene: TRBJ1-1
D gene: TRBD1
CDR3 DNA: TGCGCCAGCAGGTCCGGGACAGGGAACACTGAAGCTTTCTTT
CDR3 protein: CASRSGTGNTEAFF

V gene: TRBV6-1
clone size: -
J gene: TRBJ2-5
D gene: -
CDR3 DNA: TGTGCCAGCAGTGAAGAAGGGGGGGGGACCCAGTACTTC
CDR3 protein: CASSEEGGGTQYF

V gene: TRBV27
clone size: -
J gene: TRBJ2-3
D gene: TRBD2
CDR3 DNA: TGTGCCACCCGGACTAGCGTGGCAGATACGCAGTATTTT
CDR3 protein: CATRTSVADTQYF

V gene: TRBV11-2
clone size: -
J gene: TRBJ1-3
D gene: -
CDR3 DNA: TGTGCCAGCAGCTTAGATTGGGGATCGATGGGAAACACCATATATTTT
CDR3 protein: CASSLDWGSMGNTIYF

V gene: TRBV7-8
clone size: -
J gene: TRBJ2-7
D gene: TRBD1
CDR3 DNA: TGTGCCAGCAGCTTGGGGACAGTCTACGAGCAGTACTTC
CDR3 protein: CASSLGTVYEQYF

V gene: TRBV7-8
clone size: few
J gene: TRBJ1-4
D gene: TRBD1
CDR3 DNA: TGTGCCAGCAGCCCACACGGACAGGGGGCTAGGGAAAAACTGTTTTTT
CDR3 protein: CASSPHGQGAREKLFF

V gene: TRBV29-1
clone size: -
J gene: TRBJ2-7
D gene: TRBD1
CDR3 DNA: TGCAGCGTCGCCCGGGACAGGGACACCTACGAGCAGTACTTC
CDR3 protein: CSVARDRDTYEQYF

V gene: TRBV10-2
clone size: -
J gene: TRBJ1-5
D gene: -
CDR3 DNA: TGCGCCAGCAGCCCTATGCTGGGGCAGTCACGGCAGCCCCAGCATTTT
CDR3 protein: CASSPMLGQSRQPQHF

V gene: TRBV6-6
clone size: few
J gene: TRBJ1-1
D gene: -
CDR3 DNA: TGTGCCAGCAGTTCTTGGGACTCCTTGAACACTGAAGCTTTCTTT
CDR3 protein: CASSSWDSLNTEAFF

V gene: TRBV6-1
clone size: -
J gene: TRBJ1-5
D gene: -
CDR3 DNA: TGTGCCAGCAGCGAGGGAGGTAACGATCAGCCCCAGCATTTT
CDR3 protein: CASSEGGNDQPQHF

V gene: TRBV19
clone size: -
J gene: TRBJ1-5
D gene: TRBD1
CDR3 DNA: TGTGCCAGTAGTGTCGCGGACAGGGCTTCCGAGCCCCAGCATTTT
CDR3 protein: CASSVADRASEPQHF

V gene: TRBV20-1
clone size: once
J gene: TRBJ2-2
D gene: -
CDR3 DNA: TGCAGTGCTAGACGTTTCCGGGAGCTGTTTTTT
CDR3 protein: CSARRFRELFF

V gene: TRBV5-6
clone size: -
J gene: TRBJ1-2
D gene: -
CDR3 DNA: TGTGCCAGCAGTGGCACAGATCGCTATGGCTACACCTTC
CDR3 protein: CASSGTDRYGYTF

V gene: TRBV2
clone size: -
J gene: TRBJ1-2
D gene: -
CDR3 DNA: TGTGCCAGCAGCCTAGACATAAACTATGGCTACACCTTC
CDR3 protein: CASSLDINYGYTF

V gene: TRBV6-5
clone size: -
J gene: TRBJ1-2
D gene: -
CDR3 DNA: TGTGCCAGCAGTTACTCAGGAGGGGCTGAAGTCTATGGCTACACCTTC
CDR3 protein: CASSYSGGAEVYGYTF

V gene: TRBV4-3
clone size: once
J gene: TRBJ1-2
D gene: -
CDR3 DNA: TGCGCCAGCAGCCAAGAACACAGTGCCTATGGCTACACCTTC
CDR3 protein: CASSQEHSAYGYTF

V gene: TRBV2
clone size: -
J gene: TRBJ1-2
D gene: -
CDR3 DNA: TGTGCCAGCAATCTACAGGTGGGCTATGGCTACACCTTC
CDR3 protein: CASNLQVGYGYTF

V gene: TRBV5-4
clone size: -
J gene: TRBJ2-2
D gene: -
CDR3 DNA: TGTGCCAGCAGCTTGGGGACAGCCGGAAGCACCGGGGAGCTGTTTTTT
CDR3 protein: CASSLGTAGSTGELFF

V gene: TRBV29-1
clone size: -
J gene: TRBJ1-2
D gene: TRBD1
CDR3 DNA: TGCAGCGTTAAGTCCGGTACAGGGGCTAACTATGGCTACACCTTC
CDR3 protein: CSVKSGTGANYGYTF

V gene: TRBV11-2
clone size: -
J gene: TRBJ1-2
D gene: -
CDR3 DNA: TGTGCCAGCAGCTGGGGGACGACTGGCTACACCTTC
CDR3 protein: CASSWGTTGYTF

V gene: TRBV18
clone size: -
J gene: TRBJ2-1
D gene: -
CDR3 DNA: TGTGCCAGCTCACCCCTCGAGGGGGACAATGAGCAGTTCTTC
CDR3 protein: CASSPLEGDNEQFF

V gene: TRBV18
clone size: once
J gene: TRBJ2-7
D gene: TRBD1
CDR3 DNA: TGTGCCAGCTCACCCGTTACAGGGGGCGGCGAGCAGTACTTC
CDR3 protein: CASSPVTGGGEQYF

V gene: TRBV9
clone size: -
J gene: TRBJ1-2
D gene: -
CDR3 DNA: TGTGCCAGCAGCGTAGCTACGACCTCTTCAGGGCGTAACTATGGCTACACCTTC
CDR3 protein: CASSVATTSSGRNYGYTF

V gene: TRBV2
clone size: -
J gene: TRBJ2-5
D gene: TRBD2
CDR3 DNA: TGTGCCAGCAGCCCGACTAGCGGGGTGGAGACCCAGTACTTC
CDR3 protein: CASSPTSGVETQYF

V gene: TRBV13
clone size: -
J gene: TRBJ2-1
D gene: -
CDR3 DNA: TGTGCCAGCAGCGCTAGGCCGGGACCATACAATGAGCAGTTCTTC
CDR3 protein: CASSARPGPYNEQFF

V gene: TRBV5-5
clone size: once
J gene: TRBJ2-7
D gene: -
CDR3 DNA: TGTGCCAGCAGCTTGGGGGTGCAGTCTTCCTACGAGCAGTACTTC
CDR3 protein: CASSLGVQSSYEQYF

V gene: TRBV5-6
clone size: -
J gene: TRBJ2-2
D gene: -
CDR3 DNA: TGTGCCAGCAGCGCACTCGACAGTACGAACACCGGGGAGCTGTTTTTT
CDR3 protein: CASSALDSTNTGELFF

V gene: TRBV5-5
clone size: -
J gene: TRBJ2-7
D gene: -
CDR3 DNA: TGTGCCAGCAGCTTGGGGGGCCCGTGGGACGAGCAGTACTTC
CDR3 protein: CASSLGGPWDEQYF

V gene: TRBV6-1
clone size: -
J gene: TRBJ2-7
D gene: -
CDR3 DNA: TGTGCCAGCCGGGACCACTTCGCCGAGCAGTACTTC
CDR3 protein: CASRDHFAEQYF

V gene: TRBV11-1
clone size: -
J gene: TRBJ2-2
D gene: -
CDR3 DNA: TGTGCCAGCAGCCTGGGACCTCTGAACACCGGGGAGCTGTTTTTT
CDR3 protein: CASSLGPLNTGELFF

V gene: TRBV11-3
clone size: once
J gene: TRBJ2-1
D gene: TRBD1
CDR3 DNA: TGTGCCAGCAGCTCGACAGGGCATGAGCAGTTCTTC
CDR3 protein: CASSSTGHEQFF

V gene: TRBV29-1
clone size: -
J gene: TRBJ2-6
D gene: TRBD2
CDR3 DNA: TGCAGCGTGGCGGGGGGCTACTCTGGGGCCAACGTCCTGACTTTC
CDR3 protein: CSVAGGYSGANVLTF

V gene: TRBV6-5
clone size: -
J gene: TRBJ2-7
D gene: -
CDR3 DNA: TGTGCCAGCAGTTCAACGGGGGCAGGGGAATCCTACGAGCAGTACTTC
CDR3 protein: CASSSTGAGESYEQYF

V gene: TRBV5-3
clone size: few
J gene: TRBJ1-2
D gene: -
CDR3 DNA: TGTGCCAGCAGCTTGGATTTGAACCACGGCTACACCTTC
CDR3 protein: CASSLDLNHGYTF

V gene: TRBV5-4
clone size: once
J gene: TRBJ2-5
D gene: TRBD2
CDR3 DNA: TGTGCCAGCAGCTCGGGGGGGCGGGAGACCCAGTACTTC
CDR3 protein: CASSSGGRETQYF

V gene: TRBV27
clone size: -
J gene: TRBJ1-4
D gene: TRBD1
CDR3 DNA: TGTGCCACCCGCGAGGGGGCCCGTGAAAAACTGTTTTTT
CDR3 protein: CATREGAREKLFF

V gene: TRBV30
clone size: -
J gene: TRBJ1-2
D gene: TRBD1
CDR3 DNA: TGTGCCGGCCCTCGACAGGGGGCTAACTATGGCTACACCTTC
CDR3 protein: CAGPRQGANYGYTF

V gene: TRBV7-6
clone size: -
J gene: TRBJ1-2
D gene: TRBD1
CDR3 DNA: TGTGCCAGCAGCCCCGGGGGACAGGGGTTTTACTATGGCTACACCTTC
CDR3 protein: CASSPGGQGFYYGYTF

V gene: TRBV13
clone size: -
J gene: TRBJ2-7
D gene: TRBD2
CDR3 DNA: TGTGCCAGCAGCTTAGCCGGGGGGGGCTTTTACGAGCAGTACTTC
CDR3 protein: CASSLAGGGFYEQYF

V gene: TRBV7-3
clone size: -
J gene: TRBJ2-3
D gene: TRBD1
CDR3 DNA: TGTGCCAGCAGCCGGGACAGGGGAAACACAGATACGCAGTATTTT
CDR3 protein: CASSRDRGNTDTQYF

V gene: TRBV11-2
clone size: few
J gene: TRBJ2-2
D gene: TRBD1
CDR3 DNA: TGTGCCAGCAGCTTAAGGGGGCATGGGGACACCGGGGAGCTGTTTTTT
CDR3 protein: CASSLRGHGDTGELFF